A selection of T cell receptor beta chains follows, all from one sample in a study of T-cell memory formation after mild COVID-19. TCRdb ran MiXCR on the 5' RACE reads and lists one entry per CDR3 protein. The sample records about 560,000 distinct CDR3 sequences, 17% being singletons. Sequencing used PBMCs or a T cell subset sorted from them (not recorded which). These receptors were taken from an adult woman who had mild COVID-19 (a few samples of this study predate the infection). Cell type and time point are not known. The CDR3 runs from the conserved cysteine through the conserved F or W. Some rows have no size entry. The others give once, few or many, or a class for an expanded clone.

V,J,size,CDR3
TRBV7-6,TRBJ2-5,few,CASSPLAQTQYF
TRBV7-2,TRBJ2-3,.,CASSLARSGSADTQYF
TRBV10-3,TRBJ1-2,.,CAISDLGDYGYTF
TRBV24-1,TRBJ2-5,many,CASEVGETQYF
TRBV12-3/TRBV12-4,TRBJ2-7,few,CASSQARTRGRSYEQYF
TRBV9,TRBJ2-2,few,CASSVPRGGLSSTGELFF
TRBV6-5,TRBJ2-7,.,CASSYSGRTPILDEQYF
TRBV9,TRBJ2-1,few,CASSVGVHNEQFF
TRBV7-3,TRBJ1-2,few,CASSLNSGTDKDYTF
TRBV12-3/TRBV12-4,TRBJ1-2,.,CASRSRLYGYTF
TRBV3-1,TRBJ2-3,.,CASSQRGGLSDTQYF
TRBV7-3,TRBJ1-1,few,CASSLTSGTGLTEAFF
TRBV14,TRBJ2-7,.,CASSLGGTSRDEQYF
TRBV5-1,TRBJ2-1,many,CASSPRAGSSYNEQFF
TRBV20-1,TRBJ1-2,.,CSAREPGTGWYGYTF
TRBV5-4,TRBJ2-2,.,CASSNRQGRGGELFF
TRBV5-4,TRBJ2-1,.,CASSLASGTEQFF
TRBV29-1,TRBJ1-2,once,CSVVGPSGAGGYTF
TRBV27,TRBJ2-7,few,CASSLYEGGRSYEQYF
TRBV3-1,TRBJ2-1,.,CASSQVRQAEQFF
TRBV5-1,TRBJ1-3,.,CASSLRQGGNTIYF
TRBV5-1,TRBJ2-1,few,CASSPFGIAVVNEQFF
TRBV12-3/TRBV12-4,TRBJ1-2,few,CASSFNRGAGYTF
TRBV4-3,TRBJ1-1,.,CASSQEYFGRVSNTEAFF
TRBV27,TRBJ2-7,.,CASVAGPSSYEQYF
TRBV6-2/TRBV6-3,TRBJ1-2,few,CASSYSGARDYGYTF
TRBV12-3/TRBV12-4,TRBJ2-5,.,CASSSTSGLRLETQYF
TRBV7-6,TRBJ2-1,many,CASSLVPGLAGGHHNEQFF
TRBV25-1,TRBJ1-2,.,CASWDGGGYGYTF
TRBV7-8,TRBJ2-5,many,CASSFLAGGPIQETQYF
TRBV6-5,TRBJ2-7,few,CASSYSGTGVHEQYF
TRBV10-3,TRBJ2-3,.,CAISFSSGDTQYF
TRBV4-1,TRBJ2-1,few,CASSQVGAGLLGNEQFF
TRBV7-2,TRBJ2-1,.,CASSRSGRVFDEQFF
TRBV5-4,TRBJ1-1,.,CASSLAVGARNTEAFF
TRBV7-9,TRBJ2-3,few,CASSLGGYGRTSASDTQYF
TRBV5-1,TRBJ2-6,few,CASSLSPNSGANVLTF
TRBV6-6,TRBJ1-2,.,CASMSQTYGYTF
TRBV7-3,TRBJ2-3,few,CASSPFAGAGVGTQYF
TRBV12-3/TRBV12-4,TRBJ2-7,.,CASTAGEVSYEQYF
TRBV5-8,TRBJ1-1,few,CASSWGTSEAFF
TRBV4-2,TRBJ2-7,many,CASSQGWPGGSSYEQYF
TRBV25-1,TRBJ2-3,many,CASSEGRTRGGLATSTDTQYF
TRBV7-8,TRBJ1-2,few,CASSLWADNYGYTF
TRBV7-6,TRBJ2-3,.,CASSFNGGAADTQYF
TRBV30,TRBJ1-1,few,CAFTTDLRTEAFF
TRBV14,TRBJ2-3,.,CASSQESSPLNTDTQYF
TRBV6-1,TRBJ2-2,.,CASTRGLAGGTGELFF